This T cell receptor (beta chain) was found in a study of OX40 agonist ivuxolimab in advanced cancers. The germline V gene has CDR1 PRHDT and CDR2 FYEKMQ (reference sequence). V was pared by 4 bases and J by 4 bases, with 9 bases of the junction left unmatched. The CDR3 extends over 16 amino acids. The repertoire was sequenced with immunoSEQ multiplex PCR; TCRdb's copy has only in-frame clones and lacks some. The sample holds approximately 82,000 clones, approximately 88% seen once. The sequenced sample was CD4+ or CD8+ T cells sorted from blood, obtained in a trial of the OX40 agonist ivuxolimab. The genes are TRBV13 and TRBJ2-2, with TRBD2 identical over 7 bases. This clonotype originated in an adult with an advanced solid tumor such as melanoma, head and neck, liver or kidney cancer. The CDR3, as DNA: TGTGCCAGCAGCTCCTTAGGACTAGTTGGCACCGGGGAGCTGTTTTTT. As protein: CASSSLGLVGTGELFF.